This TCR beta chain is drawn from a study of blood T cell repertoires in COVID-19. The CDR3 is 15 amino acids. The V gene's germline CDR1 is SNHLY and CDR2 FYNNEI. The germline V and J ends were trimmed by 4 bases and 0 bases, with 10 bases remaining between them. In the original analysis: Amplification of reference gene primers was used by the study to estimate nucleated cell counts. Profiling relied on immunoSEQ multiplex PCR, and the TCRdb table lists in-frame clones only, not all of them. That table gives V, J and clone size, and the DNA gave D and trimming. The sample carries 300,000 to 400,000 clones, 80% to 90% recorded once. The age range of participants was 18 to 89 years, with residence in about 25 US areas. Participant-reported clinical history was the basis for cohort assignment.

Sequencing used PBMCs or T cells enriched from blood (not recorded which). V is TRBV2 and J is TRBJ2-1; no clear D. The TCR originated in a woman aged 40 to 50 with acute COVID-19. The CDR3 sequence: CASSALPSSYNEQFF. In DNA form, the CDR3 reads TGTGCCAGCAGTGCTCTACCGAGCTCCTACAATGAGCAGTTCTTC. Filled out from reference TRBV2 and TRBJ2-1, the complete variable domain reads EPEVTQTPSHQVTQMGQEVILRCVPISNHLYFYWYRQILGQKVEFLVSFYNNEISEKSEIFDDQFSVERPDGSNFTLKIRSTKLEDSAMYFCASSALPSSYNEQFFGPGTRLTVL.